This TCR beta chain was found in a study of T cells in Graves' hyperthyroidism and ophthalmopathy. Germline V CDR1 and CDR2: LNHNV, YYDKDF (reference sequence). The CDR3 contains 16 residues. Trimming left V 1 base short and J 5 bases short, with 14 bases between. This clonotype occurred a few times. Template material for amplifying TCR beta CDR3 regions consisted of RNA transcripts. Initially, a first-round RT-PCR of the TCR CDR3 employed the HTBI primer set. TCRdb re-derived calls from the multiplex PCR reads in MiXCR, one entry per CDR3 protein. The data show a few hundred thousand distinct CDR3 sequences, 15% to 18% seen once.

This chain uses TRBV15 with TRBJ2-2; D is unclear. The source material was blood. The TCR originated in a woman under 30 with Graves' hyperthyroidism that later progressed to Graves' ophthalmopathy. The CDR3 sequence is CATSRGAGLSTGELFF. CDR3 nucleotide sequence: TGTGCCACCAGCAGAGGCGCTGGGTTATCGACCGGGGAGCTGTTTTTT.